Given below is one T cell receptor (beta chain) in context. This clonotype was counted between two and nine times. Its antigen has not been determined. Base qualities are not recorded, but no much larger clone differs from it by a single base. CDR3 length: 18 amino acids, cysteine to phenylalanine. Only CDR3 DNA is held: 54 bases, read in frame from base 1. Sequences DFQATT (CDR1) and SNEGSKA (CDR2) are obtained from the germline V gene (reference sequence). Trimming accounts for 0 bases at V and 3 bases at J, while the number of junction bases matched to no gene is 13. Library method: RT-PCR. The reads were generated on a NextSeq 550. Using fastp at Q25 and MiXCR, TCRdb reprocessed the public reads and kept productive beta chains. Records with the same CDR3 protein are collapsed into one entry carrying the most frequent genes and DNA. For this sample there are 150,000 to 200,000 distinct CDR3 sequences; nearly 25% appear just once. The biggest ten clones account for roughly a quarter of the sample.

This sample stems from a study of patients and donors after allogeneic stem cell transplantation (dated by TCRdb to between 2020 and 2021). The source of this sequence is a human donor who was either an allogeneic HSCT recipient or a stem cell or donor lymphocyte infusion donor (not recorded which). It is not recorded whose cells these are; they may come from a transplant donor. Sequencing was carried out using blood, either unsorted or a sorted T cell fraction (not recorded which). Recombination linked TRBV20-1 to TRBJ2-3, and 9 junction bases match TRBD2. At the DNA level, the sequence is TGCAGTGCTAGAGATGGGAGGCGGAGCGGGAGGTGGACAGATACGCAGTATTTT. The resulting protein is CSARDGRRSGRWTDTQYF.